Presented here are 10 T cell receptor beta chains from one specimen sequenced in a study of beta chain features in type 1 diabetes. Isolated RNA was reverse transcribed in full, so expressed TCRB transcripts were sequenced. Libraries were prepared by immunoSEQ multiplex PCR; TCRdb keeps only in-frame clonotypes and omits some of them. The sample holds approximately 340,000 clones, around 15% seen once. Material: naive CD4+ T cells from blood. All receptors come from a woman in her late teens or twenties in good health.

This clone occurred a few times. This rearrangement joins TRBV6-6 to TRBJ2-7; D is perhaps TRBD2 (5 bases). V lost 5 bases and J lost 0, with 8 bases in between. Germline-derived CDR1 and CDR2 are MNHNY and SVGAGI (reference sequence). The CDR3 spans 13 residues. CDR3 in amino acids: CASSGESSYEQYF. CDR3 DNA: TGTGCCAGCAGTGGGGAGAGCTCCTACGAGCAGTACTTC.

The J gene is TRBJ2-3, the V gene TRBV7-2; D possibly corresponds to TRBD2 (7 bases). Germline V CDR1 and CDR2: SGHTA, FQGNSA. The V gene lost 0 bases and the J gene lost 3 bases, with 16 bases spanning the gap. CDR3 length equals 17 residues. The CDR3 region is CASSLAWRGPGTDTQYF. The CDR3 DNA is TGTGCCAGCAGCTTAGCGTGGCGGGGGCCGGGGACAGATACGCAGTATTTT.

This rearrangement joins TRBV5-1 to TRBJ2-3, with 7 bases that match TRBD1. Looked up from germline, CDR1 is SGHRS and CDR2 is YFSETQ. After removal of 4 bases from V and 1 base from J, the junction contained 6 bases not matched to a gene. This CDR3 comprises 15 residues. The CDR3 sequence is CASSRSGTGTDTQYF. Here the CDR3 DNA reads TGCGCCAGCAGCCGGTCGGGGACAGGCACAGATACGCAGTATTTT.

CDR3 sequence reads: CASSSGLAVLYNEQFF. The DNA of the CDR3 is TGTGCCAGCAGCTCTGGACTAGCGGTTCTCTACAATGAGCAGTTCTTC. The chain employs TRBV5-6 and TRBJ2-1, with 10 bases fitting TRBD2. CDR1 is SGHDT and CDR2 is YYEEEE in the germline V gene. With 3 bases clipped from V and 3 bases from J, the junction kept 6 bases outside the gene matches. The CDR3 runs to 16 residues.

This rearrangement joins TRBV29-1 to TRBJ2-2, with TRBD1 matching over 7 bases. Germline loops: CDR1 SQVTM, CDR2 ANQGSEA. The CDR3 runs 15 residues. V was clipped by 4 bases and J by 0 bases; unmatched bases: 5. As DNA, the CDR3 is TGCAGCGTTGGCCCGACAGGGCCGAACACCGGGGAGCTGTTTTTT. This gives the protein CSVGPTGPNTGELFF.

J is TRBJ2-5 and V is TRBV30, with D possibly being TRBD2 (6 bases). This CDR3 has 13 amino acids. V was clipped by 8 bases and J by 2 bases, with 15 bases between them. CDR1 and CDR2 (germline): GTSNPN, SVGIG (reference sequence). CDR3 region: CALQTGTQETQYF. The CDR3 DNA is TGTGCCCTACAAACCGGGACTCAAGAGACCCAGTACTTC.

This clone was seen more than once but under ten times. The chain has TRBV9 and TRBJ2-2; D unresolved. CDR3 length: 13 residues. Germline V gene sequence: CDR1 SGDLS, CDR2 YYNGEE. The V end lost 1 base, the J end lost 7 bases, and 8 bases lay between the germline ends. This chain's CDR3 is CASSVQTGGELFF. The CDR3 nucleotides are TGTGCCAGCAGCGTACAAACCGGCGGGGAGCTGTTTTTT.

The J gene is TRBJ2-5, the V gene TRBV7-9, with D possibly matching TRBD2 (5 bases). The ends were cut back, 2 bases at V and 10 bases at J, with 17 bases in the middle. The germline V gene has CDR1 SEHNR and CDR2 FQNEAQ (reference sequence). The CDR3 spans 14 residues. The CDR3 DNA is TGTGCCAGCAGCTTATACGTCTTGGGTGAGGGCCAGTACTTC. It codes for CASSLYVLGEGQYF.

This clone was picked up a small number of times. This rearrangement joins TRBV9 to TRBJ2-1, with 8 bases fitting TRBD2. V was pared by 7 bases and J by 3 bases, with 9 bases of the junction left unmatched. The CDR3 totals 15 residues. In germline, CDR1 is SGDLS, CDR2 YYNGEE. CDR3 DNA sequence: TGTGCCAGCTCCCGGGGGGGAGGACTCTACAATGAGCAGTTCTTC. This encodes CASSRGGGLYNEQFF.

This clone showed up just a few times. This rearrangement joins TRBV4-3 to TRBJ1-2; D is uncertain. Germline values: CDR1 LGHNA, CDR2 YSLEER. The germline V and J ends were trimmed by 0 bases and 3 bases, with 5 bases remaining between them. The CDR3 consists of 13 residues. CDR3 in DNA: TGCGCCAGCAGCCAAGAACAAGACTATGGCTACACCTTC. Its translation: CASSQEQDYGYTF.